This note documents a single T cell receptor beta chain sequence. The time point: cycle 4 day 1 (C4D1), after more than five weeks of nivolumab. The patients all showed relapse after autologous stem cell transplantation, while their brentuximab vedotin exposure varied. Investigators isolated CD4+ T cells from thawed PBMCs through magnetic negative selection. The sample is drawn from a study of PD-1 blockade in classical Hodgkin lymphoma. The table came from immunoSEQ multiplex PCR; TCRdb's copy has only in-frame clones and leaves some out. The top ten hold about 3.1% of the sample, which has tens of thousands of clones, 65% to 90% seen once. CDR3 length: 14 residues. With 0 bases removed from V and 6 bases from J, the gap between germline ends came to 12 bases. The germline CDR1 and CDR2 sequences are SGHRS and YFSETQ.

This receptor was obtained from a human donor with classical Hodgkin lymphoma. Specimen: CD4+ T cells from blood, collected before the fourth cycle of nivolumab. This sequence joins TRBV5-1 and TRBJ1-2; D possibly corresponds to TRBD1 (6 bases). The DNA of the CDR3 is TGCGCCAGCAGCTTGGGGGGGCCTCGAAATGGCTACACCTTC. Amino acids: CASSLGGPRNGYTF.